This TCR beta chain is drawn from a study of breast tumors, draining lymph nodes, adjacent tissues. Points from the study as a whole: The data were judged consistent with most tumor T cells coming from lymph node and expanding in tumor. Luminal-like breast cancer showed significantly higher tumor–nontumor repertoire similarity than basal-like. Tumor TCR diversity was below lymph nodes but above nontumor tissue.

From the multiplex PCR reads, TCRdb called clonotypes with MiXCR, one entry per CDR3 protein. The sample carries over 150,000 distinct CDR3 sequences, around 33% recorded once. This clonotype was counted many times. Its antigen is currently unknown. A much larger clone lies one base from this, so it may be a read error. The lymph nodes were axillary draining lymph nodes from breast cancer patients. The CDR3 covers 12 residues. Germline V CDR1 and CDR2: DFQATT, SNEGSKA (reference sequence). V is TRBV20-1 and J is TRBJ1-6, with D tentatively TRBD1 (6 bases). Sequencing was done on a sample of axillary lymph node tissue. This clonotype was sampled from a female donor with breast cancer. Some clones in this sample may be carry-over from other donors' samples. The CDR3 region is CSASQGNSPPHF. The DNA for the CDR3 is TGCAGTGCTTCGCAGGGGAATTCACCCCCCCACTTT.